These 7 T cell receptor beta chains share one sample of origin, sequenced in a study of identical twins. Each CDR3 protein is one row after TCRdb ran MiXCR on the 5' RACE reads. Counted here are 450,000 to 650,000 distinct CDR3 sequences, approximately 16% occurring once; the ten biggest clones make up roughly 0.4%. These data also featured in a second study, about yellow fever vaccine responses in identical twins.

Material: CD4+ T cells sorted from blood. These receptors were taken from a woman aged 18-29 years in good health.

The chain couples TRBV6-1 to TRBJ2-3; TRBD2 is a possible D gene (7 bases). Per the germline V gene, CDR1 is MNHNS and CDR2 is SASEGT. V lost 6 bases and J 8 bases, leaving 21 bases between the germline ends. There are 15 residues in the CDR3. The CDR3 nucleotides read TGTGCCAGCAGGGCGGAGGGGGGGGCGCGGGGTACGCAGTATTTT. Translating it yields CASRAEGGARGTQYF.

This clonotype was seen more than once but under ten times. V gene TRBV5-1 combines with J gene TRBJ2-1; the match to TRBD2 covers 13 bases. The germline gives CDR1 SGHRS, CDR2 YFSETQ. The CDR3 length is 17 residues. The V gene end was trimmed by 4 bases and the J gene end by 3 bases; junction bases not matched to a gene: 7. Written as DNA, the CDR3 is TGCGCCAGCAGCGCCGGGACTAGCGGGATTTTCTACAATGAGCAGTTCTTC. Translated, it gives CASSAGTSGIFYNEQFF.

The V call is TRBV27, the J call TRBJ2-5; 9 bases are a match to TRBD1. Germline assignment: CDR1 MNHEY and CDR2 SMNVEV (reference sequence). V lost 6 bases, J lost 5 bases, and 7 bases stayed unmatched. The length of the CDR3 is 14 residues. CDR3 nucleotide sequence: TGTGCCAGCAGGGCCGGGACAGGGTCGGAGACCCAGTACTTC. It is translated as CASRAGTGSETQYF.

The chain couples TRBV20-1 to TRBJ1-6, with unresolved D. V was trimmed by 8 bases and J by 0 bases, leaving 11 bases between them. The CDR3 extends over 14 amino acids. Germline values: CDR1 DFQATT, CDR2 SNEGSKA (reference sequence). The CDR3 DNA follows: TGCAGTTTCGCCGGGAGCTCCTATAATTCACCCCTCCACTTT. Encoded protein: CSFAGSSYNSPLHF.

This chain joins TRBV6-5 and TRBJ1-2; tentative D call: TRBD1 (5 bases). Germline CDR1 MNHEY, CDR2 SVGAGI. CDR3 length: 16 residues. V was pared by 0 bases and J by 3 bases, with 14 bases between. The CDR3 region is CASSYSTKGRDYGYTF. The CDR3, as DNA: TGTGCCAGCAGTTACTCGACTAAGGGACGTGACTATGGCTACACCTTC.

This rearrangement joins TRBV7-2 to TRBJ2-1; tentative D call: TRBD1 (5 bases). This CDR3 is built from 15 residues. Germline V gives CDR1 SGHTA, CDR2 FQGNSA. The V end was cut by 5 bases, the J end by 7 bases, with 18 bases between. CDR3 protein: CASSPTATVANEQFF. CDR3 coding DNA: TGTGCCAGCAGCCCGACAGCCACTGTGGCGAATGAGCAGTTCTTC.

The rearrangement joins TRBV15 to TRBJ2-1; D gene ambiguous. Germline CDR1 LNHNV, CDR2 YYDKDF (reference sequence). V dropped 1 base and J dropped 0 bases, with 10 bases sitting between them. The CDR3 totals 16 residues. CDR3 residues: CATSRGPALSYNEQFF. The CDR3, as DNA: TGTGCCACCAGCAGAGGGCCAGCTCTCTCCTACAATGAGCAGTTCTTC.